This T cell receptor beta chain was captured by sequencing in a study of early T cells in non-severe SARS-CoV-2 infection. The CDR3 extends over 16 amino acids. CDR1 is SEHNR, CDR2 FQNEAQ, per germline (reference sequence). Trimming removed 5 bases at V and 1 base at J, with 16 bases between. TCRdb ran MiXCR on the 5' RACE reads and lists one entry per CDR3 protein. The profile covers approximately 99,000 distinct CDR3 sequences, with roughly an eighth appearing a single time and around 3.2% taken by the ten largest. The V call is TRBV7-9, the J call TRBJ2-3, with a possible D match to TRBD2 (5 bases). Source material: whole blood. This receptor was obtained from an adult who was a healthcare worker with PCR-confirmed SARS-CoV-2 infection or an uninfected control (not recorded which). The CDR3 DNA follows: TGTGCCAGCAGCCCCCGGGGATCCAGCGGCACAGATACGCAGTATTTT. Protein sequence: CASSPRGSSGTDTQYF.